A single sample gave rise to the 22 T cell receptor beta chains below, sequenced in a study of identifying expanded T cells in peripheral blood. The data were produced by immunoSEQ multiplex PCR, yet TCRdb's version contains in-frame clones alone and is incomplete. The sample has tens of thousands of clones, approximately 82% seen once. The sample was blood. The receptors derive from a person aged 18-70 years in good health.

For this clone: In this CDR3 the conserved last residue, phenylalanine or tryptophan, is missing, so a read error is likely. The DNA is left out, because the CDR3 cannot be placed on it with certainty; the CDR3 is given as TCRdb lists it. The CDR3 loop is CASSGGGAAEL. This chain links TRBV10-2 with TRBJ2-7; TRBD2, the table's D call, was not compared with the DNA. The germline V gene encodes CDR1 WSHSY and CDR2 SAAADI. The CDR3 comprises 11 residues, both ends counted.

Concerning this clone itself: Its ends do not fully match the called genes, so a read error is possible. The rearrangement uses TRBV6-1 and TRBJ2-1, with 11 bases identical to TRBD2. Per germline, CDR1 MNHNS and CDR2 SASEGT. The CDR3 sequence is 16 residues long. CDR3 sequence reads: CASSVSSGGPYSEQFF. The CDR3 DNA is TGTGCCAGCAGTGTATCTAGCGGGGGGCCCTACAGTGAGCAGTTCTTC.

This clone was observed once. The gene calls are TRBV11-2 and TRBJ2-1; 10 bases line up with TRBD2. This CDR3 region has 13 residues. V lost 3 bases, J lost 10 bases, and 3 bases stayed unmatched. Germline-derived CDR1 and CDR2 are SGHAT and FQNNGV. The DNA of the CDR3 is TGTGCCAGCAGCTTCACGACTAGCGGGGAGCAGTTCTTC. Amino acids: CASSFTTSGEQFF.

The rearrangement joins TRBV14 to TRBJ2-7, with D perhaps matching TRBD1 or TRBD2 (5 bases each). This CDR3 contains 13 residues. The V gene lost 4 bases and the J gene lost 6 bases, with 13 bases spanning the gap. Germline lookup yields CDR1 SGHDN and CDR2 FVKESK. CDR3 nucleotides: TGTGCCAGCAGCCCTGGGACCTTCGGCGAGCAGTACTTC. Protein product: CASSPGTFGEQYF.

In its sample, this clone was seen a few times. The chain employs TRBV27 and TRBJ1-4, with D perhaps matching TRBD1 (6 bases). The V end lost 6 bases, the J end lost 3 bases, and 14 bases lay between the germline ends. The germline gives CDR1 MNHEY, CDR2 SMNVEV (reference sequence). The CDR3 length is 15 residues. The CDR3 spells CASSLGQHPNEKLFF. Here the CDR3 DNA reads TGTGCCAGCAGCCTTGGACAGCATCCTAATGAAAAACTGTTTTTT. Drawing the rest from reference TRBV27 and TRBJ1-4, the complete variable domain is EAQVTQNPRYLITVTGKKLTVTCSQNMNHEYMSWYRQDPGLGLRQIYYSMNVEVTDKGDVPEGYKVSRKEKRNFPLILESPSPNQTSLYFCASSLGQHPNEKLFFGSGTQLSVL.

This clone has just one count. This rearrangement joins TRBV2 to TRBJ2-2, with D perhaps matching TRBD1 (6 bases). Germline values: CDR1 SNHLY, CDR2 FYNNEI. The CDR3 is 15 residues long. Between the trimmed V and J ends, which lost 6 bases and 0 bases, there was a span of 11 bases. The CDR3 nucleotides are TGTGCCAGCAGCCGAGGGACAACGAACACCGGGGAGCTGTTTTTT. Translated, it gives CASSRGTTNTGELFF.

J is TRBJ1-1 and V is TRBV11-2; no reliable D call. Per the germline V gene, CDR1 is SGHAT and CDR2 is FQNNGV. Trimming shortened V by 5 bases and J by 3 bases, and 13 bases separated the two germline ends. This CDR3 spans 14 amino acids. The CDR3 nucleotides read TGTGCCAGCAGCGCTGACGGTGAATACACTGAAGCTTTCTTT. Translating gives CASSADGEYTEAFF.

This chain connects TRBV5-5 to TRBJ2-7, with D possibly TRBD1 on 5 matching bases. V was cut by 4 bases and J by 2 bases, with 13 bases left in between. Germline CDR1 SGHKS, CDR2 YYEKEE (reference sequence). The length of the CDR3 is 14 residues. The chain's CDR3 is CASSPSRVPYEQYF. Written as DNA, the CDR3 is TGTGCCAGCAGCCCATCCAGGGTCCCCTACGAGCAGTACTTC.

V and J are TRBV27 and TRBJ2-1; TRBD2 matches at 10 bases. V lost 2 bases, J lost 0 bases, and 4 bases stayed unmatched. The CDR3 spans 17 residues. Germline CDR1 is MNHEY and CDR2 is SMNVEV (reference sequence). In DNA, the CDR3 is TGTGCCAGCAGTTTAAGGACTAGCGGCCGCTCCTACAATGAGCAGTTCTTC. This codes for CASSLRTSGRSYNEQFF.

The rearrangement joins TRBV29-1 to TRBJ2-1, with TRBD1 identical over 9 bases. Germline V gene sequence: CDR1 SQVTM, CDR2 ANQGSEA. The CDR3 is 17 residues long. V gave up 7 bases and J gave up 0 bases; unmatched junction bases: 13. The CDR3 here is CSARDRALPSSYNEQFF. The CDR3 DNA reads TGCAGCGCCCGGGACAGGGCCTTACCGAGCTCCTACAATGAGCAGTTCTTC.

CDR3 in DNA: TGTGCCAGCAGTGCGTTGGGATACACCGGGGAGCTGTTTTTT. Translating gives CASSALGYTGELFF. The V gene is TRBV6-5, the J gene TRBJ2-2; D is undetermined. CDR1 and CDR2 (germline): MNHEY, SVGAGI. V was pared by 5 bases and J by 3 bases, with 10 bases between. The CDR3 is made up of 14 amino acids.

This chain uses TRBV7-2 with TRBJ2-7; a possible D gene is TRBD2 (5 bases). V lost 6 bases and J lost 4, with 16 bases in between. The germline CDR1 and CDR2 sequences are SGHTA and FQGNSA. The CDR3 covers 14 residues. The CDR3 DNA follows: TGTGCCAGCAGTTCACAAGCGGAGGTATACGAGCAGTACTTC. It encodes CASSSQAEVYEQYF.

The chain joins TRBV5-1 to TRBJ2-1, with TRBD2 as a possible D gene (6 bases). The CDR3 spans 14 residues. Germline CDR1 and CDR2: SGHRS and YFSETQ. V lost 0 bases and J 6 bases, leaving 10 bases between the germline ends. CDR3 protein: CASSLGTISNEQFF. DNA for the CDR3: TGCGCCAGCAGCTTGGGGACTATTAGCAATGAGCAGTTCTTC.

The chain is built from TRBV19 and TRBJ1-2, with TRBD1 as a possible D gene (5 bases). V was shortened by 5 bases and J by 4 bases, with 11 bases between the two germline ends. The CDR3 covers 13 residues. Germline CDR1 reads LNHDA; CDR2 reads SQIVND (reference sequence). This CDR3 reads CASSLGARYGYTF. CDR3 sequence (DNA): TGTGCCAGTAGTCTTGGGGCCCGCTATGGCTACACCTTC.

The chain links TRBV4-3 to TRBJ2-7; D is perhaps TRBD2 (5 bases). V lost 4 bases and J lost 7, with 17 bases in between. The CDR3 contains 14 residues. Germline CDR1 is LGHNA and CDR2 is YSLEER. The CDR3 is CASSPWTSSSEQYF. Written as DNA, the CDR3 is TGCGCCAGCAGCCCTTGGACTTCTAGCTCGGAGCAGTACTTC.

This clone was detected only a few times. The J gene is TRBJ2-7, the V gene TRBV6-5; D remains ambiguous. Germline values: CDR1 MNHEY, CDR2 SVGAGI. This CDR3 has 11 amino acids. Trimming took 4 bases from V and 3 from J, leaving 4 bases between them. CDR3 sequence reads: CASSSIYEQYF. The CDR3 coding sequence is TGTGCCAGCAGTTCCATCTACGAGCAGTACTTC.

V usage is TRBV11-2 and J usage is TRBJ1-4, with D possibly TRBD1 on 6 matching bases. Trimming took 8 bases from V and 10 from J, leaving 17 bases between them. This CDR3 comprises 13 residues. The germline gives CDR1 SGHAT, CDR2 FQNNGV. The CDR3: CASGQWEFGKLFF. The CDR3 DNA reads as TGTGCCAGCGGACAGTGGGAGTTTGGAAAACTGTTTTTT.

V usage is TRBV18 and J usage is TRBJ1-2; D not resolved. From germline, CDR1 is KGHSH and CDR2 LQKENI. V lost 3 bases and J 8 bases, leaving 13 bases between the germline ends. This CDR3 has 13 residues. The CDR3 DNA sequence: TGTGCCAGCTCACCCTGGGAAGCTTGGGGCTACACCTTC. It specifies CASSPWEAWGYTF.

The V gene is TRBV11-3, the J gene TRBJ2-1; 7 bases map to TRBD1. CDR1 and CDR2 from the germline V gene are SGHNT and YENEEA. CDR3 size: 18 residues. The trim removed 5 bases at V and 0 bases at J, leaving 13 bases unmatched. The DNA for the CDR3 is TGTGCCAGCAGCCCGGGACAGACTGCGAGTTCCTCCTACAATGAGCAGTTCTTC. It specifies CASSPGQTASSSYNEQFF.

V is TRBV6-6 and J is TRBJ2-7; D is unresolved. Germline CDR1 is MNHNY and CDR2 is SVGAGI (reference sequence). Trimming shortened V by 4 bases and J by 6 bases, and 19 bases separated the two germline ends. The CDR3 sequence is 15 residues long. This CDR3 reads CASSSTLRAWGEQYF. CDR3 DNA: TGTGCCAGCAGTTCTACCTTGCGAGCTTGGGGCGAGCAGTACTTC.

The rearrangement joins TRBV2 to TRBJ2-3; unclear D gene. Trimming cost V 7 bases and J 2 bases, with 7 bases left between them. Germline V gene lookup returns CDR1 SNHLY and CDR2 FYNNEI. The CDR3 runs 12 residues. CDR3 sequence reads: CASNVYTDTQYF. In DNA form, the CDR3 reads TGTGCCAGCAATGTGTACACAGATACGCAGTATTTT.

The chain combines TRBV18 with TRBJ2-3, with D unclear. The V gene's germline CDR1 is KGHSH and CDR2 LQKENI. Between the trimmed V and J ends, which lost 4 bases and 0 bases, there was a span of 14 bases. The CDR3 is made up of 16 amino acids. The CDR3 reads CASSLGQSPSTDTQYF. CDR3 DNA: TGTGCCAGCTCACTCGGCCAGTCTCCTAGCACAGATACGCAGTATTTT.